One and the same sample provided the 9 T cell receptor beta chains below, sequenced in a study of blood T cell repertoires in COVID-19 (dated by TCRdb to the early 2020s). Library preparation employed the immunoSEQ multiplex PCR assay. TCRdb limited this immuneACCESS table to in-frame rearrangements with V and J called. A share of clones is missing; checked studies link under half to unresolved V genes, and the rest is unexplained. This sample gives some 190,000 clones in total; 84% of them show up just once. Roughly 7% of the sample is taken by the ten largest. Source material: peripheral blood. These receptors all stem from an elderly woman with COVID-19, enrolled during active disease.

This chain uses TRBV7-8 with TRBJ1-6, with D unclear. V gave up 5 bases and J gave up 7 bases, with 15 bases separating them. Germline lookup yields CDR1 SGHVS and CDR2 FQNEAQ. The CDR3 is 15 residues long. The CDR3 nucleotides read TGTGCCAGCAGCCCCACGCGCGGGGAAAATTCACCCCTCCACTTT. It encodes CASSPTRGENSPLHF.

The chain carries TRBV19 and TRBJ1-1; 9 positions match TRBD1. Germline V gene data show CDR1 as LNHDA and CDR2 as SQIVND (reference sequence). This CDR3 comprises 18 residues. With V trimmed by 4 bases and J by 0 bases, 12 bases remained unmatched. The CDR3 coding sequence is TGTGCCAGTAGTAAAAAACCCGGGACAGGGAGAATGAACACTGAAGCTTTCTTT. The encoded protein is CASSKKPGTGRMNTEAFF.

The chain carries TRBV5-1 and TRBJ1-4, with D hard to call. V was clipped by 0 bases and J by 0 bases, with 3 bases between them. Germline V gives CDR1 SGHRS, CDR2 YFSETQ. The CDR3 extends over 14 amino acids. CDR3 residues: CASSLDTTNEKLFF. Here the CDR3 DNA reads TGCGCCAGCAGCTTGGATACAACTAATGAAAAACTGTTTTTT. The full variable domain, with the rest looked up from reference TRBV5-1 and TRBJ1-4, is KAGVTQTPRYLIKTRGQQVTLSCSPISGHRSVSWYQQTPGQGLQFLFEYFSETQRNKGNFPGRFSGRQFSNSRSEMNVSTLELGDSALYLCASSLDTTNEKLFFGSGTQLSVL.

This clone was counted between two and nine times. The chain couples TRBV4-2 to TRBJ1-6; tentatively, D is TRBD1 (6 bases). Germline V CDR1 and CDR2: LGHNA, YNFKEQ. V lost 0 bases, J lost 9 bases, and 12 bases lay in between. The CDR3 contains 15 residues. Here the CDR3 DNA reads TGTGCCAGCAGCCAAGACGACAGGTCAAGTTCACCCCTCCACTTT. Its translation is CASSQDDRSSSPLHF.

This chain uses TRBV28 with TRBJ2-5, with D perhaps TRBD2 (5 bases). The germline gives CDR1 MDHEN, CDR2 SYDVKM. The CDR3 extends over 15 amino acids. V was cut by 5 bases and J by 5 bases, with 18 bases left in between. This chain's CDR3 is CASSPEGSLRETQYF. The CDR3 nucleotides read TGTGCCAGCAGTCCCGAGGGATCTCTAAGGGAGACCCAGTACTTC.

This CDR3 reads CASSQGRAYEQYF. CDR3 in DNA: TGTGCCAGCTCACAGGGTCGGGCCTACGAGCAGTACTTC. The chain employs TRBV2 and TRBJ2-7; D may be TRBD1 (6 bases). Germline-derived CDR1 and CDR2 are SNHLY and FYNNEI. Trimming took 8 bases from V and 2 from J, leaving 13 bases between them. This CDR3 spans 13 amino acids.

A few counts support this clone. The chain carries TRBV3-1 (or the pseudogene TRBV3-2) and TRBJ1-2; D is possibly TRBD1 (5 bases). The CDR3 length is 14 residues. V shed 4 bases and J shed 8 bases, with 17 bases lying between them. The germline V gene encodes CDR1 LGHDT and CDR2 YNNKEL (reference sequence). CDR3 loop: CASSPGQRLGGYTF. CDR3 in DNA: TGTGCCAGCAGCCCAGGGCAGAGGTTAGGCGGCTACACCTTC.

The chain combines TRBV6-5 with TRBJ2-3, with no clear D. CDR1 and CDR2 (germline): MNHEY, SVGAGI. V dropped 6 bases and J dropped 9 bases, with 10 bases sitting between them. The CDR3 totals 11 residues. Here the CDR3 reads CASRLLETQYF. Written as DNA, the CDR3 is TGTGCCAGCAGGTTACTGGAGACGCAGTATTTT.

V is TRBV23-1 and J is TRBJ2-2; 9 bases map to TRBD1. TRBV23-1 is filed as an ORF, its function uncertain. The CDR3 consists of 17 residues. Trimming removed 2 bases from V and 3 bases from J; junction bases left unmatched: 7. The chain's CDR3 is CASSQPRDRVYTGELFF. Written as DNA, the CDR3 is TGCGCCAGCAGTCAACCGAGGGACAGGGTTTACACCGGGGAGCTGTTTTTT.